A selection of T cell receptor beta chains follows, all from one sample in a study of blood T cell repertoires in COVID-19. Sequenced by immunoSEQ multiplex PCR; TCRdb stores in-frame clones only, minus some. The repertoire includes 100,000 to 110,000 clones, about 89% of them detected once, and approximately 2% sits in the top ten. Sequences were obtained from peripheral blood. The receptors originated from a man in his forties or fifties with active COVID-19. Both conserved end residues are part of each CDR3. Fields, in order: clone size, V gene, J gene, D gene, CDR3 length, CDR3 DNA, CDR3 protein. The D gene is left open where the match is weak. Rows may omit the clone size; those that give it use once, few, many or a size class.

abundance: once
v_gene: TRBV11-3
j_gene: TRBJ2-1
d_gene: .
len: 12
CDR3nt: TGTGCCAGCAGCTCAAACACCAATGAGCAGTTCTTC
CDR3aa: CASSSNTNEQFF

abundance: .
v_gene: TRBV11-3
j_gene: TRBJ2-1
d_gene: TRBD2
len: 15
CDR3nt: TGTGCCAGCAGCTTGCTAGCGGGACTCTACAATGAGCAGTTCTTC
CDR3aa: CASSLLAGLYNEQFF

abundance: .
v_gene: TRBV7-8
j_gene: TRBJ2-2
d_gene: .
len: 16
CDR3nt: TGTGCCAGCAGCTCGCTGACTGGCCCCCTCACCGGGGAGCTGTTTTTT
CDR3aa: CASSSLTGPLTGELFF

abundance: .
v_gene: TRBV7-9
j_gene: TRBJ2-1
d_gene: TRBD1
len: 16
CDR3nt: TGTGCCAGCAGCTTAGTCACAGGGGGCTTGAACAATGAGCAGTTCTTC
CDR3aa: CASSLVTGGLNNEQFF

abundance: once
v_gene: TRBV30
j_gene: TRBJ1-5
d_gene: .
len: 17
CDR3nt: TGTGCCTGGAGTGTACATGCCTCCGGAGGCACGGGGCAGCCCCAGCATTTT
CDR3aa: CAWSVHASGGTGQPQHF

abundance: once
v_gene: TRBV3-1/TRBV3-2
j_gene: TRBJ2-3
d_gene: .
len: 14
CDR3nt: TGTGCCAGCAGCCCGGGATCGCGGGTGGATACGCAGTATTTT
CDR3aa: CASSPGSRVDTQYF

abundance: .
v_gene: TRBV18
j_gene: TRBJ2-5
d_gene: TRBD1
len: 14
CDR3nt: TGTGCCAGCTCACCACGACAGGGGAGAGAGACCCAGTACTTC
CDR3aa: CASSPRQGRETQYF

abundance: .
v_gene: TRBV6-5
j_gene: TRBJ2-3
d_gene: .
len: 14
CDR3nt: TGTGCCAGCAACAGGGTCCGGGGGGCAGATACGCAGTATTTT
CDR3aa: CASNRVRGADTQYF

abundance: .
v_gene: TRBV7-2
j_gene: TRBJ2-1
d_gene: TRBD2
len: 15
CDR3nt: TGTGCCAGCAGCGTCGGGACTAGCGGGAGTCTTGAGCAGTTCTTC
CDR3aa: CASSVGTSGSLEQFF

abundance: .
v_gene: TRBV6-5
j_gene: TRBJ1-2
d_gene: TRBD1
len: 15
CDR3nt: TGTGCCAGCAGGCCCGACAGGGCGGGTGGCTATGGCTACACCTTC
CDR3aa: CASRPDRAGGYGYTF

abundance: .
v_gene: TRBV7-2
j_gene: TRBJ2-1
d_gene: .
len: 13
CDR3nt: TGTGCCAGCAGCTCTGGTTGGCCTAATGAGCAGTTCTTC
CDR3aa: CASSSGWPNEQFF

abundance: .
v_gene: TRBV4-1
j_gene: TRBJ1-5
d_gene: TRBD1
len: 16
CDR3nt: TGCGCCAGCAGCCAAGGTGGGACAGGGGGTAATCAGCCCCAGCATTTT
CDR3aa: CASSQGGTGGNQPQHF

abundance: .
v_gene: TRBV7-2
j_gene: TRBJ2-1
d_gene: TRBD1
len: 15
CDR3nt: TGTGCCAGCAGCTTATGGGACAGAACCTACAATGAGCAGTTCTTC
CDR3aa: CASSLWDRTYNEQFF

abundance: .
v_gene: TRBV5-1
j_gene: TRBJ2-1
d_gene: TRBD1
len: 15
CDR3nt: TGCGCCAGCAGCCTTGGACAGGGGGCCTACAATGAGCAGTTCTTC
CDR3aa: CASSLGQGAYNEQFF

abundance: .
v_gene: TRBV24-1
j_gene: TRBJ2-1
d_gene: TRBD2
len: 16
CDR3nt: TGTGCCACCAGTGAGCCAGGACTAGCGGGAGGGCATGAGCAGTTCTTC
CDR3aa: CATSEPGLAGGHEQFF

abundance: .
v_gene: TRBV27
j_gene: TRBJ2-7
d_gene: TRBD2
len: 13
CDR3nt: TGTGCCAGCAGCCTAGGGAGGGCCTACGAGCAGTACTTC
CDR3aa: CASSLGRAYEQYF

abundance: .
v_gene: TRBV9
j_gene: TRBJ2-1
d_gene: TRBD2
len: 15
CDR3nt: TGTGCCAGCAGCGTAATGGGACTAGAAAGCAATGAGCAGTTCTTC
CDR3aa: CASSVMGLESNEQFF

abundance: .
v_gene: TRBV5-5
j_gene: TRBJ2-1
d_gene: .
len: 17
CDR3nt: TGTGCCAGCAGCTTCTTCGAGGCCAGGGGACGGGTCTTTGGGCAGTTCTTC
CDR3aa: CASSFFEARGRVFGQFF

abundance: once
v_gene: TRBV3-1/TRBV3-2
j_gene: TRBJ1-2
d_gene: .
len: 13
CDR3nt: TGTGCCAGCAGCCACACAGAAAACTATGGCTACACCTTC
CDR3aa: CASSHTENYGYTF

abundance: .
v_gene: TRBV11-2
j_gene: TRBJ1-3
d_gene: .
len: 17
CDR3nt: TGTGCCAGCAGCCCCCAAGCCTACAGGGACTCTGGAAACACCATATATTTT
CDR3aa: CASSPQAYRDSGNTIYF

abundance: .
v_gene: TRBV7-2
j_gene: TRBJ2-3
d_gene: .
len: 19
CDR3nt: TGTGCCAGCAGCATGACAGGAACGTCACGGGGGGCTGACACAGATACGCAGTATTTT
CDR3aa: CASSMTGTSRGADTDTQYF

abundance: .
v_gene: TRBV5-6
j_gene: TRBJ1-5
d_gene: .
len: 13
CDR3nt: TGTGCCAGCAGCTTGGATCCGGGGGAGCCCCAGCATTTT
CDR3aa: CASSLDPGEPQHF

abundance: once
v_gene: TRBV9
j_gene: TRBJ1-3
d_gene: .
len: 17
CDR3nt: TGTGCCAGCAGCAAACGGGACACTCTCGTTTCTGGAAACACCATATATTTT
CDR3aa: CASSKRDTLVSGNTIYF

abundance: .
v_gene: TRBV6-1
j_gene: TRBJ2-3
d_gene: TRBD1
len: 18
CDR3nt: TGTGCCAGCAGTGAAGCAGCCCCGGGACAGGGAACCCTTTCCGCGCAGTATTTT
CDR3aa: CASSEAAPGQGTLSAQYF

abundance: .
v_gene: TRBV11-2
j_gene: TRBJ1-2
d_gene: TRBD1
len: 15
CDR3nt: TGTGCCAGCAGCCCCCGGACAGGGGGGGACTATGGCTACACCTTC
CDR3aa: CASSPRTGGDYGYTF

abundance: .
v_gene: TRBV7-2
j_gene: TRBJ2-1
d_gene: .
len: 12
CDR3nt: TGTGCCAGCAGCTTATTTGGCGGGGAGCAGTTCTTC
CDR3aa: CASSLFGGEQFF

abundance: .
v_gene: TRBV27
j_gene: TRBJ2-7
d_gene: TRBD1
len: 16
CDR3nt: TGTGCCAGCAGTTCCCGGACAGGGACTGTGCTTTACGAGCAGTACTTC
CDR3aa: CASSSRTGTVLYEQYF

abundance: .
v_gene: TRBV10-3
j_gene: TRBJ1-1
d_gene: TRBD1
len: 12
CDR3nt: TGTGCCATCAGTGACGGACAGGGACCCACTTTCTTT
CDR3aa: CAISDGQGPTFF

abundance: .
v_gene: TRBV6-6
j_gene: TRBJ1-1
d_gene: TRBD1
len: 14
CDR3nt: TGTGCCAGCAGGGGACAGCCCATGAACACTGAAGCTTTCTTT
CDR3aa: CASRGQPMNTEAFF

abundance: .
v_gene: TRBV15
j_gene: TRBJ2-2
d_gene: TRBD2
len: 20
CDR3nt: TGTGCCACCAGCAGAGTGGGTCCGGGACTAGCGGGAGCCGAGGGCGGGGAGCTGTTTTTT
CDR3aa: CATSRVGPGLAGAEGGELFF

abundance: .
v_gene: TRBV27
j_gene: TRBJ2-5
d_gene: .
len: 14
CDR3nt: TGTGCCAGCAGTTTAAGGCTAGTAAAAGAGACCCAGTACTTC
CDR3aa: CASSLRLVKETQYF

abundance: .
v_gene: TRBV4-1
j_gene: TRBJ2-5
d_gene: .
len: 16
CDR3nt: TGCGCCAGCAGCCAAGTCAGGGGGGAAAGGGAGGAGACCCAGTACTTC
CDR3aa: CASSQVRGEREETQYF

abundance: .
v_gene: TRBV19
j_gene: TRBJ2-1
d_gene: TRBD2
len: 15
CDR3nt: TGTGCCAGTAGTCTCGGACTAGCGGCTCGCAATGAGCAGTTCTTC
CDR3aa: CASSLGLAARNEQFF

abundance: once
v_gene: TRBV12-3/TRBV12-4
j_gene: TRBJ2-7
d_gene: .
len: 13
CDR3nt: TGTGCCAGCAGTCTCAACAGGGCTTACGAGCAGTACTTC
CDR3aa: CASSLNRAYEQYF

abundance: .
v_gene: TRBV2
j_gene: TRBJ2-3
d_gene: .
len: 17
CDR3nt: TGTGCCAGCAGTGGCTCTACTAGCTATGGCGGCACAGATACGCAGTATTTT
CDR3aa: CASSGSTSYGGTDTQYF

abundance: once
v_gene: TRBV19
j_gene: TRBJ1-5
d_gene: TRBD1
len: 15
CDR3nt: TGTGCCAGTTTGACCTCAGGGGGAGGCAATCAGCCCCAGCATTTT
CDR3aa: CASLTSGGGNQPQHF